These T cell receptor beta chains were read from a single sample in a study of CD8+ T cells in alopecia areata. The repertoire was sequenced with immunoSEQ multiplex PCR; TCRdb's copy has only in-frame clones and lacks some. Of roughly 190,000 clones listed, 60% to 70% were seen once; the top ten hold around 0.7%. The specimen comprised CD4+ T cells sorted from blood, sampled at week 4, from a patient treated with tofacitinib. These receptors all come from a human donor with alopecia areata. Both conserved end residues are part of each CDR3. D genes are given only for firm matches. Clone size is stated in some rows and not others, as once, few, many or a class when expanded.

d_call: TRBD2; v_call: TRBV11-2; j_call: TRBJ2-7; clone_size: .; cdr3_aa: CASSQTGTSGNEQYF; cdr3_nt: TGTGCCAGCAGCCAAACCGGGACTAGCGGGAACGAGCAGTACTTC
d_call: TRBD1; v_call: TRBV6-6; j_call: TRBJ1-5; clone_size: .; cdr3_aa: CASSLGQVGSQHF; cdr3_nt: TGTGCCAGCAGTTTGGGACAGGTCGGGTCCCAGCATTTT
d_call: TRBD2; v_call: TRBV6-5; j_call: TRBJ2-1; clone_size: .; cdr3_aa: CASRLKTSGYNEQFF; cdr3_nt: TGTGCCAGCAGGCTGAAGACTAGCGGCTACAATGAGCAGTTCTTC
d_call: .; v_call: TRBV19; j_call: TRBJ2-6; clone_size: .; cdr3_aa: CASSPGYSGANVLTF; cdr3_nt: TGTGCCAGTAGTCCAGGGTATTCTGGGGCCAACGTCCTGACTTTC
d_call: TRBD1; v_call: TRBV29-1; j_call: TRBJ1-5; clone_size: .; cdr3_aa: CSVETGGLGSTQHF; cdr3_nt: TGCAGCGTTGAGACAGGGGGTCTCGGTTCTACCCAGCATTTT
d_call: .; v_call: TRBV29-1; j_call: TRBJ2-3; clone_size: once; cdr3_aa: CSLGDFGPDTQYF; cdr3_nt: TGCAGCTTAGGGGACTTCGGACCCGATACGCAGTATTTT
d_call: .; v_call: TRBV13; j_call: TRBJ2-1; clone_size: few; cdr3_aa: CASSEGLASRNEQFF; cdr3_nt: TGTGCCAGCTCCGAGGGCCTAGCGTCTCGAAATGAGCAGTTCTTC
d_call: .; v_call: TRBV29-1; j_call: TRBJ2-4; clone_size: .; cdr3_aa: CSVAGTMRAKNIQYF; cdr3_nt: TGCAGCGTCGCGGGGACAATGCGGGCCAAAAACATTCAGTACTTC
d_call: TRBD1; v_call: TRBV2; j_call: TRBJ2-7; clone_size: .; cdr3_aa: CASRAGTEGFYEQYF; cdr3_nt: TGTGCCAGCAGGGCCGGGACAGAGGGATTCTACGAGCAGTACTTC
d_call: TRBD1; v_call: TRBV27; j_call: TRBJ2-1; clone_size: .; cdr3_aa: CASSSPTGYEQFF; cdr3_nt: TGTGCCAGCAGTTCACCGACAGGGTATGAGCAGTTCTTC
d_call: TRBD1; v_call: TRBV29-1; j_call: TRBJ1-2; clone_size: .; cdr3_aa: CSVPGQGLYGYTF; cdr3_nt: TGCAGCGTACCTGGACAGGGCCTCTATGGCTACACCTTC
d_call: .; v_call: TRBV30; j_call: TRBJ1-1; clone_size: .; cdr3_aa: CAWSVERLNTEAFF; cdr3_nt: TGTGCCTGGAGCGTGGAGAGATTGAACACTGAAGCTTTCTTT
d_call: .; v_call: TRBV6-5; j_call: TRBJ2-1; clone_size: few; cdr3_aa: CASSERNEQFF; cdr3_nt: TGTGCCAGCAGTGAGCGTAATGAGCAGTTCTTC
d_call: .; v_call: TRBV7-3; j_call: TRBJ2-3; clone_size: .; cdr3_aa: CASSSPGDTQYF; cdr3_nt: TGTGCCAGCAGCTCTCCAGGCGATACGCAGTATTTT
d_call: TRBD1; v_call: TRBV7-9; j_call: TRBJ1-5; clone_size: .; cdr3_aa: CASSRSDREISNQPQHF; cdr3_nt: TGTGCCAGCAGCCGTTCCGACAGGGAGATTAGCAATCAGCCCCAGCATTTT
d_call: .; v_call: TRBV4-1; j_call: TRBJ1-1; clone_size: .; cdr3_aa: CASSQALGGVGTEAFF; cdr3_nt: TGCGCCAGCAGCCAAGCCCTGGGAGGGGTCGGCACTGAAGCTTTCTTT
d_call: TRBD1; v_call: TRBV29-1; j_call: TRBJ2-3; clone_size: .; cdr3_aa: CSVVGTGTGTDTQYF; cdr3_nt: TGCAGCGTTGTCGGGACCGGGACAGGCACAGATACGCAGTATTTT
d_call: .; v_call: TRBV25-1; j_call: TRBJ1-1; clone_size: .; cdr3_aa: CASSERAYTEAFF; cdr3_nt: TGTGCCAGCAGTGAGAGGGCTTACACTGAAGCTTTCTTT
d_call: .; v_call: TRBV30; j_call: TRBJ2-5; clone_size: .; cdr3_aa: CAWSRGLETQYF; cdr3_nt: TGTGCCTGGAGTAGGGGTTTAGAGACCCAGTACTTC
d_call: TRBD1; v_call: TRBV29-1; j_call: TRBJ1-2; clone_size: .; cdr3_aa: CSVIRTGGTSGYTF; cdr3_nt: TGCAGCGTGATACGGACAGGTGGTACGAGTGGCTACACCTTC
d_call: .; v_call: TRBV30; j_call: TRBJ2-4; clone_size: .; cdr3_aa: CAWMLLAKNIQYF; cdr3_nt: TGTGCCTGGATGCTGCTAGCCAAAAACATTCAGTACTTC
d_call: .; v_call: TRBV30; j_call: TRBJ2-7; clone_size: .; cdr3_aa: CAWGDWGGPYQYF; cdr3_nt: TGTGCCTGGGGAGACTGGGGCGGGCCTTATCAATACTTC
d_call: TRBD1; v_call: TRBV7-2; j_call: TRBJ1-5; clone_size: few; cdr3_aa: CASSLVGTGVGQPQHF; cdr3_nt: TGTGCCAGCAGCTTAGTGGGGACAGGGGTGGGGCAGCCCCAGCATTTT
d_call: TRBD1; v_call: TRBV29-1; j_call: TRBJ2-7; clone_size: few; cdr3_aa: CSVKGTGAGYEQYF; cdr3_nt: TGCAGCGTTAAGGGGACAGGGGCCGGGTACGAGCAGTACTTC
d_call: TRBD1; v_call: TRBV7-8; j_call: TRBJ1-5; clone_size: few; cdr3_aa: CASSPDRGVQPQHF; cdr3_nt: TGTGCCAGCAGCCCGGACAGGGGAGTTCAGCCCCAGCATTTT
d_call: .; v_call: TRBV9; j_call: TRBJ2-5; clone_size: .; cdr3_aa: CASSVAADGVQETQYF; cdr3_nt: TGTGCCAGCAGCGTAGCGGCAGATGGGGTCCAAGAGACCCAGTACTTC
d_call: .; v_call: TRBV30; j_call: TRBJ2-6; clone_size: few; cdr3_aa: CAWNEGAGANVLTF; cdr3_nt: TGTGCCTGGAATGAGGGCGCTGGGGCCAACGTCCTGACTTTC
d_call: .; v_call: TRBV28; j_call: TRBJ2-7; clone_size: .; cdr3_aa: CASSRGPTYEQYF; cdr3_nt: TGTGCCAGCAGCCGAGGACCTACCTACGAGCAGTACTTC
d_call: .; v_call: TRBV7-9; j_call: TRBJ1-1; clone_size: once; cdr3_aa: CASSLGPLNTEAFF; cdr3_nt: TGTGCCAGCAGCCTGGGGCCCCTAAACACTGAAGCTTTCTTT
d_call: TRBD1; v_call: TRBV20-1; j_call: TRBJ1-2; clone_size: .; cdr3_aa: CSRTGDVGYTF; cdr3_nt: TGCAGCAGGACAGGGGATGTAGGCTACACCTTC
d_call: TRBD1; v_call: TRBV4-3; j_call: TRBJ2-3; clone_size: .; cdr3_aa: CASSPGTGGDTQYF; cdr3_nt: TGCGCCAGCAGCCCCGGGACAGGGGGCGATACGCAGTATTTT
d_call: .; v_call: TRBV29-1; j_call: TRBJ2-7; clone_size: .; cdr3_aa: CSVGQSSYEQYF; cdr3_nt: TGCAGCGTTGGACAATCGTCCTACGAGCAGTACTTC
d_call: .; v_call: TRBV23-1; j_call: TRBJ2-7; clone_size: few; cdr3_aa: CASRLPWYEQYF; cdr3_nt: TGCGCCAGCAGGCTTCCTTGGTACGAGCAGTACTTC
d_call: .; v_call: TRBV6-5; j_call: TRBJ2-7; clone_size: .; cdr3_aa: CASMEVASYEQYF; cdr3_nt: TGTGCCAGCATGGAGGTAGCGAGCTACGAGCAGTACTTC
d_call: .; v_call: TRBV25-1; j_call: TRBJ1-1; clone_size: .; cdr3_aa: CASSQGGMNTEAFF; cdr3_nt: TGTGCCAGCAGTCAAGGGGGGATGAACACTGAAGCTTTCTTT
d_call: TRBD1; v_call: TRBV29-1; j_call: TRBJ2-5; clone_size: few; cdr3_aa: CSAGPDREAGETQYF; cdr3_nt: TGCAGCGCGGGCCCGGACAGGGAAGCGGGAGAGACCCAGTACTTC
d_call: .; v_call: TRBV30; j_call: TRBJ2-1; clone_size: .; cdr3_aa: CAWGPPPPAASSYNEQFF; cdr3_nt: TGTGCCTGGGGTCCTCCACCCCCAGCGGCCAGCTCCTACAATGAGCAGTTCTTC
d_call: TRBD1; v_call: TRBV29-1; j_call: TRBJ1-4; clone_size: .; cdr3_aa: CSVKDRAEKLFF; cdr3_nt: TGCAGCGTCAAGGACAGGGCTGAAAAACTGTTTTTT
d_call: TRBD2; v_call: TRBV2; j_call: TRBJ2-2; clone_size: .; cdr3_aa: CASSVTSGAGELFF; cdr3_nt: TGTGCCAGCAGTGTGACTAGCGGGGCCGGGGAGCTGTTTTTT
d_call: .; v_call: TRBV5-1; j_call: TRBJ1-5; clone_size: .; cdr3_aa: CASSLDGGNQPQHF; cdr3_nt: TGCGCCAGCAGCTTGGATGGGGGCAATCAGCCCCAGCATTTT
d_call: .; v_call: TRBV30; j_call: TRBJ1-5; clone_size: .; cdr3_aa: CAWSVSSNQPQHF; cdr3_nt: TGTGCCTGGAGTGTAAGTTCCAATCAGCCCCAGCATTTT
d_call: .; v_call: TRBV29-1; j_call: TRBJ2-7; clone_size: few; cdr3_aa: CSVELAGQGEQYF; cdr3_nt: TGCAGCGTTGAACTAGCGGGACAGGGCGAGCAGTACTTC
d_call: .; v_call: TRBV4-2; j_call: TRBJ2-1; clone_size: .; cdr3_aa: CASSLSTGFNEQFF; cdr3_nt: TGTGCCAGCAGTCTATCGACCGGGTTTAATGAGCAGTTCTTC
d_call: TRBD1; v_call: TRBV5-6; j_call: TRBJ2-1; clone_size: .; cdr3_aa: CASSSGTGHGYNEQFF; cdr3_nt: TGTGCCAGCAGCTCGGGGACAGGGCATGGCTACAATGAGCAGTTCTTC